Given below is one TCR beta chain in context. Its antigen remains unknown. Libraries for TCR beta were made by quantitative 5'-RACE with molecular barcodes. TCRdb processed the 5' RACE reads anew with MiXCR; each CDR3 protein has one entry. The sample shows around 440,000 distinct CDR3 sequences, roughly 15% of them seen only once. This sample stems from a study of CD8 T cells in ankylosing spondylitis. General observations from the study: Several of the motif variants were reported before in synovial fluid and blood from reactive arthritis. Typical of ankylosing spondylitis blood, it appeared, was a TCR beta motif of about eight highly homologous variants. Significant enrichment of disease-linked clones was reported in matched ankylosing spondylitis synovial fluid.

This CDR3 comprises 12 residues. The V end was cut by 8 bases, the J end by 9 bases, with 11 bases between. Germline CDR1 reads MDHEN; CDR2 reads SYDVKM. Sequenced: blood, either unsorted or a sorted T cell fraction (not recorded which). The chain combines TRBV28 with TRBJ1-6; no definite D call. This clonotype was sampled from a male donor with ankylosing spondylitis. CDR3 sequence (DNA): TGTGCCAGCGGACGCCTGAGTTCACCCCTCCACTTT. Its translation: CASGRLSSPLHF.